A selection of T cell receptor beta chains follows, all from one sample in a study of T cell responses to AZD1222 COVID-19 vaccine. Only in-frame clones appear in the TCRdb table, and some are missing; sequencing was by immunoSEQ multiplex PCR. This table holds 100,000 to 150,000 clones, around 89% found once. The specimen comprised peripheral blood, sampled on day 0 of AZD1222 vaccination. The receptors shown here come from an adult in good health. Both conserved end residues are part of each CDR3. A D gene is named only where the DNA matches it firmly. Some rows mark clone size as missing; the rest say once, few, many or name a class of expanded clone.

cdr3_aa: CASQALLGYGYTF
cdr3_nt: TGTGCCAGCCAGGCTCTACTCGGCTATGGCTACACCTTC
clone_size: .
v_call: TRBV5-5
cdr3_length: 13
d_call: .
j_call: TRBJ1-2

cdr3_aa: CASRFSRTGGYGYTF
cdr3_nt: TGTGCCAGTCGATTTTCTCGGACAGGGGGCTATGGCTACACCTTC
clone_size: .
v_call: TRBV19
cdr3_length: 15
d_call: TRBD1
j_call: TRBJ1-2

cdr3_aa: CASSFGTGVEAPWF
cdr3_nt: TGCGCCAGCAGCTTTGGGACAGGGGTAGAGGCCCCGTGGTTC
clone_size: .
v_call: TRBV5-1
cdr3_length: 14
d_call: TRBD1
j_call: TRBJ2-7

cdr3_aa: CASSRGGTGELFF
cdr3_nt: TGTGCCAGCAGTAGGGGGGGAACCGGGGAGCTGTTTTTT
clone_size: .
v_call: TRBV28
cdr3_length: 13
d_call: .
j_call: TRBJ2-2

cdr3_aa: CASSWDTDTGELFF
cdr3_nt: TGCGCCAGCAGTTGGGACACGGACACCGGGGAGCTGTTTTTT
clone_size: .
v_call: TRBV10-1
cdr3_length: 14
d_call: .
j_call: TRBJ2-2

cdr3_aa: CSVDVQGNTIYF
cdr3_nt: TGCAGCGTTGATGTTCAGGGTAACACCATATATTTT
clone_size: .
v_call: TRBV29-1
cdr3_length: 12
d_call: .
j_call: TRBJ1-3

cdr3_aa: CASTSGYEQYF
cdr3_nt: TGTGCCAGTACCAGTGGCTACGAGCAGTACTTC
clone_size: .
v_call: TRBV19
cdr3_length: 11
d_call: .
j_call: TRBJ2-7

cdr3_aa: CASSVQAAGTGELFF
cdr3_nt: TGTGCCAGCAGCGTACAGGCAGCGGGAACCGGGGAGCTGTTTTTT
clone_size: .
v_call: TRBV9
cdr3_length: 15
d_call: TRBD2
j_call: TRBJ2-2

cdr3_aa: CASSLERRNSYEQYF
cdr3_nt: TGTGCCAGCAGCTTAGAGCGTCGGAACTCCTACGAGCAGTACTTC
clone_size: .
v_call: TRBV11-2
cdr3_length: 15
d_call: .
j_call: TRBJ2-7

cdr3_aa: CASSHLGREVGNEQFF
cdr3_nt: TGCGCCAGCAGCCATCTTGGGCGGGAGGTTGGCAATGAGCAGTTCTTC
clone_size: .
v_call: TRBV4-1
cdr3_length: 16
d_call: TRBD2
j_call: TRBJ2-1

cdr3_aa: CASSKDWSSYEQYF
cdr3_nt: TGTGCCAGCAGCAAGGACTGGAGCTCCTACGAGCAGTACTTC
clone_size: .
v_call: TRBV7-8
cdr3_length: 14
d_call: .
j_call: TRBJ2-7

cdr3_aa: CASSQEVGSYEQYF
cdr3_nt: TGCGCCAGCAGCCAAGAGGTCGGATCCTACGAGCAGTACTTC
clone_size: .
v_call: TRBV4-1
cdr3_length: 14
d_call: .
j_call: TRBJ2-7

cdr3_aa: CATSIPTGSAEAFF
cdr3_nt: TGTGCCACCAGCATTCCGACAGGGAGCGCTGAAGCTTTCTTT
clone_size: .
v_call: TRBV15
cdr3_length: 14
d_call: TRBD1
j_call: TRBJ1-1

cdr3_aa: CASSSRAGRTDTQYF
cdr3_nt: TGTGCCAGCAGCTCAAGAGCGGGGCGCACAGATACGCAGTATTTT
clone_size: .
v_call: TRBV7-6
cdr3_length: 15
d_call: TRBD2
j_call: TRBJ2-3

cdr3_aa: CASSPTGYEQYF
cdr3_nt: TGTGCCAGCAGCCCGACAGGGTACGAGCAGTACTTC
clone_size: .
v_call: TRBV7-8
cdr3_length: 12
d_call: TRBD1
j_call: TRBJ2-7

cdr3_aa: CASSYVATGELFF
cdr3_nt: TGTGCCAGCAGTTACGTTGCCACCGGGGAGCTGTTTTTT
clone_size: .
v_call: TRBV6-5
cdr3_length: 13
d_call: .
j_call: TRBJ2-2

cdr3_aa: CASSVEGGSGNTIYF
cdr3_nt: TGTGCCAGCAGCGTAGAAGGGGGCTCTGGAAACACCATATATTTT
clone_size: .
v_call: TRBV9
cdr3_length: 15
d_call: .
j_call: TRBJ1-3

cdr3_aa: CAGTGGSGELFF
cdr3_nt: TGTGCCGGGACAGGGGGCTCCGGGGAGCTGTTTTTT
clone_size: once
v_call: TRBV19
cdr3_length: 12
d_call: TRBD1
j_call: TRBJ2-2

cdr3_aa: CASSVLPSYGYTF
cdr3_nt: TGTGCCAGCAGCGTATTGCCCAGTTATGGCTACACCTTC
clone_size: .
v_call: TRBV9
cdr3_length: 13
d_call: .
j_call: TRBJ1-2

cdr3_aa: CASMTWGADTQYF
cdr3_nt: TGTGCCAGCATGACGTGGGGGGCAGATACGCAGTATTTT
clone_size: .
v_call: TRBV27
cdr3_length: 13
d_call: .
j_call: TRBJ2-3

cdr3_aa: CATSLTGGSPLHF
cdr3_nt: TGTGCCACCAGTTTGACAGGGGGCTCACCCCTCCACTTT
clone_size: .
v_call: TRBV24-1
cdr3_length: 13
d_call: TRBD1
j_call: TRBJ1-6

cdr3_aa: CASSLAGETQYF
cdr3_nt: TGTGCCAGCAGCTTAGCGGGAGAGACCCAGTACTTC
clone_size: .
v_call: TRBV7-8
cdr3_length: 12
d_call: .
j_call: TRBJ2-5

cdr3_aa: CASSSQPNVGNGYTF
cdr3_nt: TGTGCCAGCAGTTCACAGCCCAACGTGGGAAATGGCTACACCTTC
clone_size: .
v_call: TRBV28
cdr3_length: 15
d_call: .
j_call: TRBJ1-2

cdr3_aa: CASSLERGSPLHF
cdr3_nt: TGTGCCAGCAGCTTAGAAAGGGGCTCACCCCTCCACTTT
clone_size: .
v_call: TRBV7-9
cdr3_length: 13
d_call: .
j_call: TRBJ1-6

cdr3_aa: CASSIEGGPYNEQFF
cdr3_nt: TGTGCCAGTAGTATAGAGGGGGGGCCCTACAATGAGCAGTTCTTC
clone_size: once
v_call: TRBV19
cdr3_length: 15
d_call: .
j_call: TRBJ2-1

cdr3_aa: CASSQVGGGSPSTDTQYF
cdr3_nt: TGTGCCAGCAGCCAAGTGGGGGGAGGTTCACCTAGCACAGATACGCAGTATTTT
clone_size: .
v_call: TRBV3-1/TRBV3-2
cdr3_length: 18
d_call: .
j_call: TRBJ2-3

cdr3_aa: CASSQREAGGPSDGELFF
cdr3_nt: TGTGCCAGCAGCCAGCGCGAGGCGGGAGGGCCTTCTGACGGGGAGCTGTTTTTT
clone_size: .
v_call: TRBV3-1/TRBV3-2
cdr3_length: 18
d_call: TRBD2
j_call: TRBJ2-2

cdr3_aa: CASSVGGGTYEQYF
cdr3_nt: TGTGCCAGCAGCGTAGGGGGCGGGACCTACGAGCAGTACTTC
clone_size: few
v_call: TRBV9
cdr3_length: 14
d_call: .
j_call: TRBJ2-7

cdr3_aa: CASSISSGSSYEQYF
cdr3_nt: TGTGCCAGCAGTATCTCTAGCGGGAGCTCCTACGAGCAGTACTTC
clone_size: few
v_call: TRBV6-2/TRBV6-3
cdr3_length: 15
d_call: TRBD2
j_call: TRBJ2-7

cdr3_aa: CASSMSLPGSRYGYTF
cdr3_nt: TGTGCCAGTAGTATGTCCCTGCCAGGGTCGAGGTATGGCTACACCTTC
clone_size: .
v_call: TRBV19
cdr3_length: 16
d_call: .
j_call: TRBJ1-2

cdr3_aa: CAWSVRLEAGPSVIQYF
cdr3_nt: TGTGCCTGGAGTGTTCGACTGGAAGCGGGCCCCAGTGTCATTCAGTACTTC
clone_size: .
v_call: TRBV30
cdr3_length: 17
d_call: .
j_call: TRBJ2-4

cdr3_aa: CASSPGFSTDTQYF
cdr3_nt: TGTGCCAGCAGCCCGGGATTCTCCACAGATACGCAGTATTTT
clone_size: .
v_call: TRBV11-3
cdr3_length: 14
d_call: .
j_call: TRBJ2-3

cdr3_aa: CASSHAPSERDLEQFF
cdr3_nt: TGTGCCAGCAGCCATGCCCCTAGCGAGAGGGATCTTGAGCAGTTCTTC
clone_size: .
v_call: TRBV7-9
cdr3_length: 16
d_call: .
j_call: TRBJ2-1

cdr3_aa: CASSRGSGTYEQYF
cdr3_nt: TGTGCCAGTAGCAGGGGGTCCGGGACCTACGAGCAGTACTTC
clone_size: .
v_call: TRBV19
cdr3_length: 14
d_call: TRBD1
j_call: TRBJ2-7

cdr3_aa: CASSQLQVAGSPLHF
cdr3_nt: TGCGCCAGCAGCCAATTGCAGGTTGCGGGTTCACCCCTCCACTTT
clone_size: .
v_call: TRBV4-1
cdr3_length: 15
d_call: .
j_call: TRBJ1-6

cdr3_aa: CATSDPQGATYEQYF
cdr3_nt: TGTGCCACCAGTGATCCGCAGGGGGCTACGTACGAGCAGTACTTC
clone_size: once
v_call: TRBV24-1
cdr3_length: 15
d_call: TRBD1
j_call: TRBJ2-7

cdr3_aa: CASSLTGELFF
cdr3_nt: TGTGCCAGCAGCTTGACTGGGGAGCTGTTTTTT
clone_size: .
v_call: TRBV7-9
cdr3_length: 11
d_call: .
j_call: TRBJ2-2

cdr3_aa: CASSPGQGSYEQYF
cdr3_nt: TGCGCCAGCAGCCCCGGGCAGGGGAGCTACGAGCAGTACTTC
clone_size: few
v_call: TRBV5-1
cdr3_length: 14
d_call: .
j_call: TRBJ2-7

cdr3_aa: CASSPFSGRANSYNEQFF
cdr3_nt: TGTGCCAGCTCACCATTTAGCGGGAGGGCCAATTCCTACAATGAGCAGTTCTTC
clone_size: once
v_call: TRBV18
cdr3_length: 18
d_call: TRBD2
j_call: TRBJ2-1

cdr3_aa: CASSSGTKSYEQYF
cdr3_nt: TGTGCCAGCAGCTCTGGGACAAAATCCTACGAGCAGTACTTC
clone_size: .
v_call: TRBV7-9
cdr3_length: 14
d_call: .
j_call: TRBJ2-7

cdr3_aa: CASSLVLRGRATDTQYF
cdr3_nt: TGTGCCAGCAGCCTAGTGCTCAGGGGACGGGCCACAGATACGCAGTATTTT
clone_size: .
v_call: TRBV7-6
cdr3_length: 17
d_call: .
j_call: TRBJ2-3

cdr3_aa: CASSYAAEQYF
cdr3_nt: TGTGCCAGCAGTTACGCTGCCGAGCAGTACTTC
clone_size: .
v_call: TRBV6-6
cdr3_length: 11
d_call: .
j_call: TRBJ2-7

cdr3_aa: CASSQNTVAGEKLFF
cdr3_nt: TGTGCCAGCAGCCAAAACACTGTTGCGGGTGAAAAACTGTTTTTT
clone_size: .
v_call: TRBV3-1/TRBV3-2
cdr3_length: 15
d_call: .
j_call: TRBJ1-4

cdr3_aa: CASSLKTSGSTDTQYF
cdr3_nt: TGTGCCAGCAGCTTAAAAACTAGCGGGAGTACAGATACGCAGTATTTT
clone_size: .
v_call: TRBV7-3
cdr3_length: 16
d_call: TRBD2
j_call: TRBJ2-3

cdr3_aa: CASSETGRNQPQHF
cdr3_nt: TGTGCCAGCAGTGAAACAGGGCGCAATCAGCCCCAGCATTTT
clone_size: few
v_call: TRBV2
cdr3_length: 14
d_call: .
j_call: TRBJ1-5

cdr3_aa: CASSQTADRGMRGYTF
cdr3_nt: TGTGCCAGCAGTCAGACCGCGGACAGGGGAATGAGGGGCTACACCTTC
clone_size: .
v_call: TRBV6-2/TRBV6-3
cdr3_length: 16
d_call: TRBD1
j_call: TRBJ1-2

cdr3_aa: CATSDLGGGTYNEQFF
cdr3_nt: TGTGCCACCAGTGATTTAGGGGGGGGTACCTACAATGAGCAGTTCTTC
clone_size: .
v_call: TRBV24-1
cdr3_length: 16
d_call: .
j_call: TRBJ2-1

cdr3_aa: CASSEVGWWPNEQFF
cdr3_nt: TGCGCCAGCAGTGAGGTAGGGTGGTGGCCCAATGAGCAGTTCTTC
clone_size: .
v_call: TRBV10-1
cdr3_length: 15
d_call: .
j_call: TRBJ2-1

cdr3_aa: CASSASDWDTQYF
cdr3_nt: TGTGCCAGCAGCGCTTCCGACTGGGATACGCAGTATTTT
clone_size: .
v_call: TRBV9
cdr3_length: 13
d_call: .
j_call: TRBJ2-3